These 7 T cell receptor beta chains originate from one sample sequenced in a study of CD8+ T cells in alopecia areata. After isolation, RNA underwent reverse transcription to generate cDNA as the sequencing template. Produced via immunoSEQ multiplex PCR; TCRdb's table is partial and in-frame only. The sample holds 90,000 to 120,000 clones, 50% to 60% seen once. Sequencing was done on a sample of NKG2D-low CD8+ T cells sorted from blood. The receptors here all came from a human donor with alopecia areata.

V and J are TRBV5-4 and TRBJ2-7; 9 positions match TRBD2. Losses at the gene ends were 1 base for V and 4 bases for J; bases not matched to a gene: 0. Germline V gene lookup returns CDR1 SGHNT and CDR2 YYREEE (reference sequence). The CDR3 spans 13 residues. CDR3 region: CASSLSGGYEQYF. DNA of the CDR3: TGTGCCAGCAGCTTGAGCGGGGGGTACGAGCAGTACTTC.

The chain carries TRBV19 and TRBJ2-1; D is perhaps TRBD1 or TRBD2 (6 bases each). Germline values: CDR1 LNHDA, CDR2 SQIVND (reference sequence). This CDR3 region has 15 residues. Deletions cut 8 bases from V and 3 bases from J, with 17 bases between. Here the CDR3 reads CASGVGGDIYNEQFF. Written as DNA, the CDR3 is TGTGCCAGTGGTGTTGGAGGGGACATCTACAATGAGCAGTTCTTC.

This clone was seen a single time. The CDR3 bases are TGTGCCAGCAGCCGAGCGGGAGGGGGATCCTACGAGCAGTACTTC. It translates to CASSRAGGGSYEQYF. The gene calls are TRBV11-2 and TRBJ2-7; 10 bases map to TRBD2. This CDR3 region has 15 residues. CDR1 SGHAT and CDR2 FQNNGV come from the germline V gene. With V trimmed by 5 bases and J by 1 base, 5 bases remained unmatched.

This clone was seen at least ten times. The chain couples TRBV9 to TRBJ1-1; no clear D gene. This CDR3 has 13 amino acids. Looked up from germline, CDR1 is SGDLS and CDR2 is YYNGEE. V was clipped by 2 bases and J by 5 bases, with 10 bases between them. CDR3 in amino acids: CASSVSSGTEAFF. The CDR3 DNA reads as TGTGCCAGCAGCGTGTCGTCCGGAACTGAAGCTTTCTTT.

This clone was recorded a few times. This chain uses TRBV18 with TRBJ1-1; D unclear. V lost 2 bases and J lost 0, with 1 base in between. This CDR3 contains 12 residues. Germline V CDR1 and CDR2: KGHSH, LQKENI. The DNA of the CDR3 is TGTGCCAGCTCACCAATGAACACTGAAGCTTTCTTT. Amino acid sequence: CASSPMNTEAFF.

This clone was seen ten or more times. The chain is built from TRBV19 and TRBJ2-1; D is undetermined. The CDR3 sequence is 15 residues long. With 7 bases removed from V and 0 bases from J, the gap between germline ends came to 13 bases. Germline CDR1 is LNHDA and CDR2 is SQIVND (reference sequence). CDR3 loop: CASKGSLSSYNEQFF. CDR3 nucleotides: TGTGCCAGTAAGGGAAGCCTTAGCTCCTACAATGAGCAGTTCTTC.

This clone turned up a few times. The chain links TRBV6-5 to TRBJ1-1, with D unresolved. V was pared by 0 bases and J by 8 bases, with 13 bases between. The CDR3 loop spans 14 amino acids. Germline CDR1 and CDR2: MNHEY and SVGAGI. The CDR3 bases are TGTGCCAGCAGTTACTCGCACGATGAAGGAGAAGCTTTCTTT. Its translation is CASSYSHDEGEAFF.